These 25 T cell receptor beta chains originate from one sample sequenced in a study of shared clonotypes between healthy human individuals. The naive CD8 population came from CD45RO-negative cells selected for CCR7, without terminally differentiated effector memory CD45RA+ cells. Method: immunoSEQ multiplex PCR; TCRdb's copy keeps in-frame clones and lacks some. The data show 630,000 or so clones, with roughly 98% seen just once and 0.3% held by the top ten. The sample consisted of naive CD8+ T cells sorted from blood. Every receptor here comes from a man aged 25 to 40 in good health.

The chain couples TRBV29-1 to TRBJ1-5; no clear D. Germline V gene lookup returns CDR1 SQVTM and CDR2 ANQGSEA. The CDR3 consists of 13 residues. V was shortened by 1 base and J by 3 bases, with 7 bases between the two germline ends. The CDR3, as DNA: TGCAGCGTTGAAGGTGACAACAATCAGCCCCAGCATTTT. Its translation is CSVEGDNNQPQHF.

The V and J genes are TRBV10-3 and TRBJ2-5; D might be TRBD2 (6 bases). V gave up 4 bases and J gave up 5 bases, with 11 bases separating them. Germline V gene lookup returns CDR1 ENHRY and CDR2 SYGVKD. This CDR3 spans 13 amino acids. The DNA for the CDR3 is TGTGCCATCAGTGGGGGCGGGACGGAGACCCAGTACTTC. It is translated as CAISGGGTETQYF.

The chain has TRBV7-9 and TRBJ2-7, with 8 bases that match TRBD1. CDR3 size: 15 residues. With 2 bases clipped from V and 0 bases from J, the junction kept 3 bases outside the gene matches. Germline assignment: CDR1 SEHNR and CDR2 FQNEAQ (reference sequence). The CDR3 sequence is CASSLSGQDSYEQYF. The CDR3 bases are TGTGCCAGCAGCTTATCGGGACAGGACTCCTACGAGCAGTACTTC.

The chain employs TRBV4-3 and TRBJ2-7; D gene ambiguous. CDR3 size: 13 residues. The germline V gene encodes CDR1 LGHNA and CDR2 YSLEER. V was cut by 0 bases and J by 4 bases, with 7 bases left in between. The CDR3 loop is CASSQEVQYEQYF. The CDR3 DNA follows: TGCGCCAGCAGCCAAGAGGTTCAATACGAGCAGTACTTC.

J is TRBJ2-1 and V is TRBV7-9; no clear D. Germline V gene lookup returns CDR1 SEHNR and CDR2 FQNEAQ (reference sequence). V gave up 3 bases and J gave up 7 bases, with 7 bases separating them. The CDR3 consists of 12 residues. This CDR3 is CASSFSVNEQFF. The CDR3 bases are TGTGCCAGCAGCTTTAGTGTGAATGAGCAGTTCTTC.

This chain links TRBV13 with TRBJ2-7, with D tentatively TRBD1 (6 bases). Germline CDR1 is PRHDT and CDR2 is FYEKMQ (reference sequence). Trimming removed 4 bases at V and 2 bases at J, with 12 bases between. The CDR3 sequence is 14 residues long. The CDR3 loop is CASSSGQLTYEQYF. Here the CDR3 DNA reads TGTGCCAGCAGCTCCGGACAGTTAACCTACGAGCAGTACTTC.

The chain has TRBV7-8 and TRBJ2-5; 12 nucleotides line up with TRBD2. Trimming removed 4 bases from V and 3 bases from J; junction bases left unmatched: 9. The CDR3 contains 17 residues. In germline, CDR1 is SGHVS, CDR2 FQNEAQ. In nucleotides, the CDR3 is TGTGCCAGCAGCTCGCGACTAGCGGGAGAATCGAAAGAGACCCAGTACTTC. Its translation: CASSSRLAGESKETQYF.

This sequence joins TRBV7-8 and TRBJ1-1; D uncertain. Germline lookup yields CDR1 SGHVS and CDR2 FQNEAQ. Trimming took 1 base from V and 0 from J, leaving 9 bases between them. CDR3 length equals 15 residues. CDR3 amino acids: CASSLGARLNTEAFF. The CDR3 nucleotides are TGTGCCAGCAGCTTAGGGGCCAGGTTGAACACTGAAGCTTTCTTT. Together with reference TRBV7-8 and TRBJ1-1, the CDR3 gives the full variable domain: GAGVSQSPRYKVAKRGQDVALRCDPISGHVSLFWYQQALGQGPEFLTYFQNEAQLDKSGLPSDRFFAERPEGSVSTLKIQRTQQEDSAVYLCASSLGARLNTEAFFGQGTRLTVV.

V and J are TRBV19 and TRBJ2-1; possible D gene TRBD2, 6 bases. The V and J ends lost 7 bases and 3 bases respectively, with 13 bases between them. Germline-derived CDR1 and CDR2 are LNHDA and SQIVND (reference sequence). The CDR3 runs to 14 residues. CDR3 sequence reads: CASNGGEVYNEQFF. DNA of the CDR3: TGTGCCAGTAACGGGGGAGAGGTCTACAATGAGCAGTTCTTC.

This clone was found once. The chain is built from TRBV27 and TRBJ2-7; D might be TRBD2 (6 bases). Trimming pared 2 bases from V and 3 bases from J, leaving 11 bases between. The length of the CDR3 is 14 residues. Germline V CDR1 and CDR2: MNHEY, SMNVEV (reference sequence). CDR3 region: CASSLGRRGYEQYF. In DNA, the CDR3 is TGTGCCAGCAGTTTAGGACGGAGGGGCTACGAGCAGTACTTC.

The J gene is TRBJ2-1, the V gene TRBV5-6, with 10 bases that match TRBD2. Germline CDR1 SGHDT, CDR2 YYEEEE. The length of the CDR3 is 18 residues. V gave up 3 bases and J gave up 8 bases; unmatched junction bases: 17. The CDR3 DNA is TGTGCCAGCAGCTCCCCGGGGCAAGCGGGAGGGCCTCTAGATGAGCAGTTCTTC. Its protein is CASSSPGQAGGPLDEQFF.

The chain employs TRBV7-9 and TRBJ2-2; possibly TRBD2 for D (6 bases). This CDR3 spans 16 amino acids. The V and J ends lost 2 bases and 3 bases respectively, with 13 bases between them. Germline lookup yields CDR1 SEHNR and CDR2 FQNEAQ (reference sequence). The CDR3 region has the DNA TGTGCCAGCAGCTTACCTCAGGGACTTTACACCGGGGAGCTGTTTTTT. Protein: CASSLPQGLYTGELFF.

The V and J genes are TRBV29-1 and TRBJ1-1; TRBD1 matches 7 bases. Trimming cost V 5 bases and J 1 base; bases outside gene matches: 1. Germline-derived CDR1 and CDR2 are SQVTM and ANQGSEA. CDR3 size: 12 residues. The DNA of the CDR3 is TGCAGCGTTCAGGGGGAGAACACTGAAGCTTTCTTT. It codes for CSVQGENTEAFF.

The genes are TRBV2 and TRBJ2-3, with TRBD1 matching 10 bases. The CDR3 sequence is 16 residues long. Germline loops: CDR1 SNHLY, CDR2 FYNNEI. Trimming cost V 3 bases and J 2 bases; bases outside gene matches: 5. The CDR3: CASSEAGQGFTDTQYF. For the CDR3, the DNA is TGTGCCAGCAGTGAGGCGGGACAGGGGTTCACAGATACGCAGTATTTT. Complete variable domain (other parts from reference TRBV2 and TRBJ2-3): EPEVTQTPSHQVTQMGQEVILRCVPISNHLYFYWYRQILGQKVEFLVSFYNNEISEKSEIFDDQFSVERPDGSNFTLKIRSTKLEDSAMYFCASSEAGQGFTDTQYFGPGTRLTVL.

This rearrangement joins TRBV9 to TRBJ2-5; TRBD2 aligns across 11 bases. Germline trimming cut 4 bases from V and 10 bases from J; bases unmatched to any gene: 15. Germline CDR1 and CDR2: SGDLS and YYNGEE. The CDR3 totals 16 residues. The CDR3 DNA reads TGTGCCAGCAGCAAAGGGACTAGCGGTTCCCGGGTGGACCAGTACTTC. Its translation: CASSKGTSGSRVDQYF.

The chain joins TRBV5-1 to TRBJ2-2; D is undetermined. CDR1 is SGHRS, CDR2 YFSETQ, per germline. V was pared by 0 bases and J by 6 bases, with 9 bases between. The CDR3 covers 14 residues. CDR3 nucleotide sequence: TGCGCCAGCAGCTTGGGTTCCGGGTCCGGGGAGCTGTTTTTT. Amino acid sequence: CASSLGSGSGELFF.

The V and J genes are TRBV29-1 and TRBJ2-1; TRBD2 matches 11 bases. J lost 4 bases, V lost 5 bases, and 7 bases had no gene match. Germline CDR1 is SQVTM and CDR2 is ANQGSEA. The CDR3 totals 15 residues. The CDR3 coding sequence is TGCAGCGTTCGCACGGGGACTAGCGGTTACAATGAGCAGTTCTTC. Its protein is CSVRTGTSGYNEQFF.

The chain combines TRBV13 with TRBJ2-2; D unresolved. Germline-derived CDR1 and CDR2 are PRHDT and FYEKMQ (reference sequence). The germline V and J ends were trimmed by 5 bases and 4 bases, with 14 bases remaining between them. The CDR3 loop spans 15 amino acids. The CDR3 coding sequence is TGTGCCAGCAGCGATCGGGTCAGGCCCACCGGGGAGCTGTTTTTT. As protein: CASSDRVRPTGELFF.

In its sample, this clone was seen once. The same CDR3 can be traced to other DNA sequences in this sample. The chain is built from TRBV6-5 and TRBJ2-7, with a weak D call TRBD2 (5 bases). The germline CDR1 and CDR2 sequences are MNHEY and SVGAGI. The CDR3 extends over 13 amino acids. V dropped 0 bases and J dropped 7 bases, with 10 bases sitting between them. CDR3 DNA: TGTGCCAGCAGTTACTCAATCTCGGGGGAGCAGTACTTC. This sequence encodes CASSYSISGEQYF.

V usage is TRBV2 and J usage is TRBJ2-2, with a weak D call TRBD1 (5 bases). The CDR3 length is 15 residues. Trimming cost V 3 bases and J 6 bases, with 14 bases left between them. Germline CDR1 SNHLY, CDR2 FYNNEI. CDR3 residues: CASSEIQGIAGELFF. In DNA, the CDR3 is TGTGCCAGCAGTGAGATCCAGGGTATCGCCGGGGAGCTGTTTTTT.

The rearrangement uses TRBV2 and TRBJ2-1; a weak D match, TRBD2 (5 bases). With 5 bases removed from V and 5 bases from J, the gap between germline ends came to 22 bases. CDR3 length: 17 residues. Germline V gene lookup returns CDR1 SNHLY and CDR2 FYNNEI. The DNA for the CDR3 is TGTGCCAGCAGTTTTGAGGGCATGGCGAGACCTCACAATGAGCAGTTCTTC. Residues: CASSFEGMARPHNEQFF.

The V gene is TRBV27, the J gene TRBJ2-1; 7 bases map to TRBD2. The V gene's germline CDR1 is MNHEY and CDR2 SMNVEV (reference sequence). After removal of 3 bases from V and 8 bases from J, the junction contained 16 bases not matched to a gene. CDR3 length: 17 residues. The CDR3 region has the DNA TGTGCCAGCAGTTTCTTCCCCCGGGACTACGGAGGAGATGAGCAGTTCTTC. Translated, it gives CASSFFPRDYGGDEQFF.

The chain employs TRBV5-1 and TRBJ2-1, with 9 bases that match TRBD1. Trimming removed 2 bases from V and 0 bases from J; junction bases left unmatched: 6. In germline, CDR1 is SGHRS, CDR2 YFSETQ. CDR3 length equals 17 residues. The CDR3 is CASSFGQGTFSYNEQFF. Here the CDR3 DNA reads TGCGCCAGCAGCTTCGGACAGGGGACTTTCTCCTACAATGAGCAGTTCTTC.

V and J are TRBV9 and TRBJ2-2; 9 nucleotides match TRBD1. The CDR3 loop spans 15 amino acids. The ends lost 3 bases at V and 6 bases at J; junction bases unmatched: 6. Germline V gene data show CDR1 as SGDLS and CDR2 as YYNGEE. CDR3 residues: CASSGWTGASGELFF. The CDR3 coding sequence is TGTGCCAGCAGCGGTTGGACAGGGGCCTCCGGGGAGCTGTTTTTT.

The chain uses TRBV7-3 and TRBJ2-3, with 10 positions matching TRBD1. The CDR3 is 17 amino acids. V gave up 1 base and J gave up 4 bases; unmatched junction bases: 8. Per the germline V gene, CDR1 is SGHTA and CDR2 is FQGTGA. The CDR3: CASSLIGGTGDPDTQYF. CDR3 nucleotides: TGTGCCAGCAGCTTAATCGGAGGGACAGGGGATCCAGATACGCAGTATTTT.